Described below is a single TCR beta chain sequence and its context. How the authors handled the data: Researchers report that nucleated cell counts were estimated from reference gene primer amplification. TCRdb's table, derived via immunoSEQ multiplex PCR, lists solely in-frame clones and lacks some. For V, J and clone size, that table is used; D and trimming come from the DNA. The sample comprises about 46,000 clones, 70% to 90% of which are singletons, and around 14% rests with the top ten. The data were obtained in a study of blood T cell repertoires in COVID-19. Study-wide background: Researchers got acute and convalescent COVID-19 samples from the United States, Italy and Spain. Sources were T cells, B-cell-depleted T cells, or PBMCs; the material itself was cDNA or gDNA.

Source material: peripheral blood. The TCR was taken from a human donor in a cohort sampled during active COVID-19. The donor label of this sample is uncertain.

The CDR3 protein is CASSKDTGGNTEAFF. In DNA, the CDR3 is TGTGCCAGCAGTAAAGATACAGGGGGAAACACTGAAGCTTTCTTT. The chain couples TRBV2 to TRBJ1-1, with 8 bases fitting TRBD1. Germline CDR1 SNHLY, CDR2 FYNNEI. The CDR3 loop spans 15 amino acids. The V and J ends lost 5 bases and 2 bases, in that order; junction bases with no gene match: 7.